Shown below are 18 T cell receptor beta chains from a single sample sequenced in a study of T cells in Graves' hyperthyroidism and ophthalmopathy. Authors of the study amplified TCR beta CDR3 regions from RNA transcripts. HTBI primers were the set used in a first-round RT-PCR of the TCR CDR3. TCRdb re-derived calls from the multiplex PCR reads in MiXCR, one entry per CDR3 protein. The sample records about 500,000 distinct CDR3 sequences, approximately 17% being singletons. The sequencing sample was made of blood. These receptors all stem from a woman aged 18-29 years with Graves' ophthalmopathy.

The chain combines TRBV18 with TRBJ2-7; TRBD2 agrees at 8 bases. V trimming: 3 bases; J trimming: 2 bases; junction bases outside the gene matches: 9. Germline V CDR1 and CDR2: KGHSH, LQKENI. The CDR3 has 16 residues. CDR3 amino acids: CASSPGPPGGPYEQYF. The CDR3 DNA sequence: TGTGCCAGCTCACCTGGGCCTCCGGGGGGGCCCTACGAGCAGTACTTC.

In its sample, this clonotype was seen a few times. V is TRBV6-2 or TRBV6-3 and J is TRBJ1-5, with D tentatively TRBD1 (6 bases). The CDR3 length is 16 residues. From germline, CDR1 is MNHEY and CDR2 SVGEGT. V gave up 3 bases and J gave up 3 bases, with 15 bases separating them. The CDR3 coding sequence is TGTGCCAGCAGTTATAGGACAGCGCCCTACAATCAGCCCCAGCATTTT. This codes for CASSYRTAPYNQPQHF.

V usage is TRBV5-1 and J usage is TRBJ2-7; D could derive from TRBD1 or TRBD2 (5 bases each). Germline V lookup: CDR1 SGHRS, CDR2 YFSETQ. The CDR3 consists of 13 residues. Trimming took off 7 bases at V and 4 bases at J, with 15 bases between the two ends. CDR3 in DNA: TGCGCCAGCTCCGAGGGGCCCGAGTACGAGCAGTACTTC. This sequence encodes CASSEGPEYEQYF.

This clonotype turned up a few times. The rearrangement uses TRBV2 and TRBJ2-7; D not certain. The CDR3 has 11 amino acids. V lost 6 bases, J lost 3 bases, and 6 bases lay in between. CDR1 and CDR2 (germline): SNHLY, FYNNEI. CDR3 protein: CASRGNYEQYF. The CDR3 coding sequence is TGTGCCAGCAGGGGAAACTACGAGCAGTACTTC.

The table lists this clonotype with many counts. The chain employs TRBV10-3 and TRBJ2-3; TRBD2 matches at 7 bases. The trim removed 7 bases at V and 1 base at J, leaving 8 bases unmatched. The CDR3 covers 15 residues. Germline CDR1 reads ENHRY; CDR2 reads SYGVKD. The CDR3: CAITEAGLGTDTQYF. CDR3 in DNA: TGTGCCATCACAGAAGCGGGATTGGGCACAGATACGCAGTATTTT.

The table lists this clonotype with a few counts. This sequence joins TRBV2 and TRBJ1-5; 8 positions agree with TRBD1. Germline loops: CDR1 SNHLY, CDR2 FYNNEI. The ends lost 8 bases at V and 0 bases at J; junction bases unmatched: 3. The CDR3 has 14 residues. The CDR3 reads CASSGQVSNQPQHF. CDR3 DNA sequence: TGTGCCAGCTCGGGACAGGTTAGCAATCAGCCCCAGCATTTT.

V gene TRBV11-2 combines with J gene TRBJ2-7; possible D gene TRBD1, 6 bases. Trimming removed 2 bases from V and 3 bases from J, with 17 bases in between. This CDR3 comprises 16 residues. Germline assignment: CDR1 SGHAT and CDR2 FQNNGV. Here the CDR3 DNA reads TGTGCCAGCAGCTTAATCATGGAGCAGGGGAGCTACGAGCAGTACTTC. This codes for CASSLIMEQGSYEQYF.

This clonotype was seen repeatedly, ten times or more. V usage is TRBV30 and J usage is TRBJ2-2, with a tentative D call TRBD2 (5 bases). The CDR3 consists of 14 residues. Germline V CDR1 and CDR2: GTSNPN, SVGIG (reference sequence). Deletions cut 4 bases from V and 2 bases from J, with 11 bases between. CDR3 in amino acids: CAWTGGLNTGELFF. The DNA of the CDR3 is TGTGCCTGGACGGGCGGGCTCAACACCGGGGAGCTGTTTTTT.

This clonotype was detected many times. The chain recombines TRBV20-1 with TRBJ2-3, with D possibly being TRBD1 (5 bases). The CDR3 runs to 13 residues. Germline V gene sequence: CDR1 DFQATT, CDR2 SNEGSKA (reference sequence). The V gene lost 8 bases and the J gene lost 4 bases, with 16 bases spanning the gap. CDR3 sequence (DNA): TGCAGTACTATTACAGGTGTGGCAGATACGCAGTATTTT. It translates to CSTITGVADTQYF.

This clonotype has ten or more counts. V usage is TRBV5-1 and J usage is TRBJ2-7; D possibly uses TRBD1 or TRBD2 (5 bases each). V lost 4 bases to trimming and J lost 0 bases, with 17 bases between them. The CDR3 totals 16 residues. Germline assignment: CDR1 SGHRS and CDR2 YFSETQ. The CDR3 DNA is TGCGCCAGCAGCCCTACCGGGACCGGGTTCTCCTACGAGCAGTACTTC. Protein product: CASSPTGTGFSYEQYF.

This clonotype was observed many times. J is TRBJ2-5 and V is TRBV7-2, with D possibly being TRBD1 (6 bases). The V gene lost 5 bases and the J gene lost 4 bases, with 17 bases spanning the gap. CDR1 and CDR2 (germline): SGHTA, FQGNSA. The CDR3 totals 15 residues. The CDR3 region is CASSTAGTRVETQYF. In nucleotides, the CDR3 is TGTGCCAGCAGCACCGCCGGGACAAGGGTAGAGACCCAGTACTTC.

This clonotype turned up a few times. The chain recombines TRBV6-1 with TRBJ2-6, with TRBD1 identical over 7 bases. Losses at the gene ends were 2 bases for V and 2 bases for J; bases not matched to a gene: 6. Germline V gene sequence: CDR1 MNHNS, CDR2 SASEGT. The CDR3 has 17 residues. In DNA, the CDR3 is TGTGCCAGCAGTGAATGGACAGGTAAAGCTGGGGCCAACGTCCTGACTTTC. It specifies CASSEWTGKAGANVLTF.

V usage is TRBV30 and J usage is TRBJ1-6; no definite D call. Germline V lookup: CDR1 GTSNPN, CDR2 SVGIG (reference sequence). V was trimmed by 0 bases and J by 2 bases, leaving 5 bases between them. This CDR3 has 14 amino acids. CDR3 nucleotide sequence: TGTGCCTGGAGTGTAGTGGCCTATAATTCACCCCTCCACTTT. Amino acids: CAWSVVAYNSPLHF.

This clonotype was seen ten or more times. The CDR3 is CASSQELAGGWETQYF. Written as DNA, the CDR3 is TGTGCCAGCAGCCAAGAACTAGCGGGAGGTTGGGAGACCCAGTACTTC. This chain joins TRBV3-1 and TRBJ2-5, with 12 positions matching TRBD2. The CDR3 covers 16 residues. The germline CDR1 and CDR2 sequences are LGHDT and YNNKEL (reference sequence). Trimming cost V 0 bases and J 5 bases; bases outside gene matches: 4.

This chain uses TRBV6-1 with TRBJ2-7; D is uncertain. Germline V gene data show CDR1 as MNHNS and CDR2 as SASEGT. Trimming pared 6 bases from V and 4 bases from J, leaving 10 bases between. This CDR3 has 12 residues. The CDR3 protein is CASREHSYEQYF. DNA for the CDR3: TGTGCCAGCAGAGAACACAGTTACGAGCAGTACTTC.

This clonotype was seen a single time. At one end, the junction sequence differs from germline, possibly due to a read error. The CDR3 DNA reads as TGTGGCAGCAGTAGACAAACCGGGATGCTCACCGGGGAGCTGTTTTTT. This gives the protein CGSSRQTGMLTGELFF. The genes are TRBV6-1 and TRBJ2-2; possible D gene TRBD2, 5 bases. Germline lookup yields CDR1 MNHNS and CDR2 SASEGT. The CDR3 sequence is 16 residues long.

This clonotype has a count of ten or more. The chain has TRBV11-2 and TRBJ2-3; no clear D. The CDR3 consists of 15 residues. CDR1 and CDR2 from the germline V gene are SGHAT and FQNNGV. V was shortened by 4 bases and J by 4 bases, with 15 bases between the two germline ends. DNA of the CDR3: TGTGCCAGCAGCTACCGGGCCCTCCGACCAGATACGCAGTATTTT. Its protein product is CASSYRALRPDTQYF.

This clonotype came up many times. V is TRBV28 and J is TRBJ2-5; D remains ambiguous. The germline V gene encodes CDR1 MDHEN and CDR2 SYDVKM. The ends were cut back, 4 bases at V and 2 bases at J, with 8 bases in the middle. The CDR3 sequence is 13 residues long. This CDR3 is CASSWVLQETQYF. The CDR3 region has the DNA TGTGCCAGCAGTTGGGTCTTACAAGAGACCCAGTACTTC.